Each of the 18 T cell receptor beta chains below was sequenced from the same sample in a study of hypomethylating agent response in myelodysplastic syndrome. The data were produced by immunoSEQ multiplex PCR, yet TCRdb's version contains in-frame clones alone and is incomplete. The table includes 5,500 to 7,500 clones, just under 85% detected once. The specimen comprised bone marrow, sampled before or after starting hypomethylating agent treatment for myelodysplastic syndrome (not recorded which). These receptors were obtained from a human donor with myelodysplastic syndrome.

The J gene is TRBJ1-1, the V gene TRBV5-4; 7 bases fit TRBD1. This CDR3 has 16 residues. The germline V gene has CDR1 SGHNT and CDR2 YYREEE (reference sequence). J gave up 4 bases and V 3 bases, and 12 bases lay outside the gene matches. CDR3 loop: CASSSDRAMRGTEAFF. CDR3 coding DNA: TGTGCCAGCAGCTCCGACAGGGCGATGCGAGGCACTGAAGCTTTCTTT.

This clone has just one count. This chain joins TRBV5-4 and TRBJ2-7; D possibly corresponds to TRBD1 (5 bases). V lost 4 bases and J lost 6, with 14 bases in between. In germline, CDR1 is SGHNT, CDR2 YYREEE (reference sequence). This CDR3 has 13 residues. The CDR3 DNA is TGTGCCAGCAGCCCTCCCGACAGCATCGAGCAGTACTTC. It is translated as CASSPPDSIEQYF.

The CDR3, as DNA: TGCGCCAGCAGCTCTCCGGGACTGGGGGAGACCCAGTACTTC. Amino acids: CASSSPGLGETQYF. J is TRBJ2-5 and V is TRBV5-1; D might be TRBD2 (6 bases). From germline, CDR1 is SGHRS and CDR2 YFSETQ. With 3 bases removed from V and 5 bases from J, the gap between germline ends came to 14 bases. This CDR3 has 14 residues. Looking up the rest from reference TRBV5-1 and TRBJ2-5 gives the full variable domain: KAGVTQTPRYLIKTRGQQVTLSCSPISGHRSVSWYQQTPGQGLQFLFEYFSETQRNKGNFPGRFSGRQFSNSRSEMNVSTLELGDSALYLCASSSPGLGETQYFGPGTRLLVL.

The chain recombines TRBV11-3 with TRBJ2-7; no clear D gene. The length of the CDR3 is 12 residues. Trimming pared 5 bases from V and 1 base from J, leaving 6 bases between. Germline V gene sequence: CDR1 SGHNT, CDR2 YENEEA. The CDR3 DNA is TGTGCCAGCAGCGGCCAGTCCTACGAGCAGTACTTC. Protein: CASSGQSYEQYF. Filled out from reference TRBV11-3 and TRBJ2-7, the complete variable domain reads EAGVVQSPRYKIIEKKQPVAFWCNPISGHNTLYWYLQNLGQGPELLIRYENEEAVDDSQLPKDRFSAERLKGVDSTLKIQPAELGDSAVYLCASSGQSYEQYFGPGTRLTVT.

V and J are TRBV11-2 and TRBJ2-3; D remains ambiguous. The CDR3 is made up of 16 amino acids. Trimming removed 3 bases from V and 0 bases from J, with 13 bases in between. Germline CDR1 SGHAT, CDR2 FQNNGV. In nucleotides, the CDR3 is TGTGCCAGCAGCTTCGGGCGGACCCCTAGCACAGATACGCAGTATTTT. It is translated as CASSFGRTPSTDTQYF.

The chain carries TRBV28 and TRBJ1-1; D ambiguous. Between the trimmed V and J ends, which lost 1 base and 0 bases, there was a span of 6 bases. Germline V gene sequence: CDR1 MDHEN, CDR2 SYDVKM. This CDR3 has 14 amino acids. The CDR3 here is CASSLSGMNTEAFF. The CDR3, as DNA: TGTGCCAGCAGTTTATCTGGCATGAACACTGAAGCTTTCTTT.

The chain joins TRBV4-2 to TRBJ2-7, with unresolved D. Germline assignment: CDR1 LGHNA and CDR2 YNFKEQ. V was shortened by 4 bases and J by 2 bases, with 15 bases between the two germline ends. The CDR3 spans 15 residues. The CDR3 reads CASSPLPYKPYEQYV. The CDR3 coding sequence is TGTGCCAGCAGCCCCCTCCCCTATAAACCCTACGAGCAGTACGTC.

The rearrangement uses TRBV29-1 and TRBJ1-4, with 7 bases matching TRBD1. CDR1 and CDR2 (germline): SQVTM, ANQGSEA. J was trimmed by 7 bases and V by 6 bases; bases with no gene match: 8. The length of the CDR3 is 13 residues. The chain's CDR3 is CSVGGAGSEKLFF. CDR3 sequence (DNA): TGCAGCGTAGGGGGCGCAGGGAGTGAAAAACTGTTTTTT. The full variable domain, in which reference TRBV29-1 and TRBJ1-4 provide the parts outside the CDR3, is SAVISQKPSRDICQRGTSLTIQCQVDSQVTMMFWYRQQPGQSLTLIATANQGSEATYESGFVIDKFPISRPNLTFSTLTVSNMSPEDSSIYLCSVGGAGSEKLFFGSGTQLSVL.

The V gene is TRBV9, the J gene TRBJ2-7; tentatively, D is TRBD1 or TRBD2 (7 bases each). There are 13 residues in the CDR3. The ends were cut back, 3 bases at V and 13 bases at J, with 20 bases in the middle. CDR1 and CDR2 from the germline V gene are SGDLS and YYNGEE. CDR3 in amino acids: CASSEGGDSRLYF. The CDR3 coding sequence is TGTGCCAGCAGCGAGGGAGGGGACAGCCGCTTATACTTC.

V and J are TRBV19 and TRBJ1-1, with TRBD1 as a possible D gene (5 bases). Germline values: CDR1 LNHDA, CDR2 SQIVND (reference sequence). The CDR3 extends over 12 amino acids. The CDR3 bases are TGTGCGGCGGGACTCTGGAACACTGAAGCTTTCTTT. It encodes CAAGLWNTEAFF.

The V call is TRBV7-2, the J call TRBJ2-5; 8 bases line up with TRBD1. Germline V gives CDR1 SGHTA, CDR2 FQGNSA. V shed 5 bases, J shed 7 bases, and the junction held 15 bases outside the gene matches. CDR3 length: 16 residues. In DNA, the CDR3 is TGTGCCAGCAGCCCGTCGAGCCCCGGACAGGGTGGGACCCAGTACTTC. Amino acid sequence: CASSPSSPGQGGTQYF. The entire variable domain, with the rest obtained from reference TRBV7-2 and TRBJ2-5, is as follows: GAGVSQSPSNKVTEKGKDVELRCDPISGHTALYWYRQSLGQGLEFLIYFQGNSAPDKSGLPSDRFSAERTGGSVSTLTIQRTQQEDSAVYLCASSPSSPGQGGTQYFGPGTRLLVL.

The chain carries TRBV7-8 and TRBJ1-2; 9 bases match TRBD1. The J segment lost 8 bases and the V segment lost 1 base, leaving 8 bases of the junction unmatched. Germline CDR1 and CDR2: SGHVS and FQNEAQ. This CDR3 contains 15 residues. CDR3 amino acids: CASSLDHGQGYGYTF. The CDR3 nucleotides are TGTGCCAGCAGCTTAGACCACGGACAGGGGTACGGCTACACCTTC.

The CDR3 sequence: CASRNRFRDKFTDTQYF. In DNA, the CDR3 is TGTGCCAGTAGAAACAGATTCCGGGACAAATTCACAGATACGCAGTATTTT. V and J are TRBV19 and TRBJ2-3, with D perhaps matching TRBD1 (6 bases). The V gene's germline CDR1 is LNHDA and CDR2 SQIVND (reference sequence). This CDR3 spans 17 amino acids. Between the trimmed V and J ends, which lost 6 bases and 2 bases, there was a span of 21 bases. Supplemented by reference TRBV19 and TRBJ2-3, the full variable domain reads DGGITQSPKYLFRKEGQNVTLSCEQNLNHDAMYWYRQDPGQGLRLIYYSQIVNDFQKGDIAEGYSVSREKKESFPLTVTSAQKNPTAFYLCASRNRFRDKFTDTQYFGPGTRLTVL.

The CDR3 region has the DNA TGTGCCAGCAACCCCGACAGGGCCCACGAGCAGTACTTC. Its protein product is CASNPDRAHEQYF. The chain is built from TRBV6-6 and TRBJ2-7; 7 bases line up with TRBD1. Per germline, CDR1 MNHNY and CDR2 SVGAGI (reference sequence). The CDR3 has 13 amino acids. Losses at the gene ends were 7 bases for V and 5 bases for J; bases not matched to a gene: 8.

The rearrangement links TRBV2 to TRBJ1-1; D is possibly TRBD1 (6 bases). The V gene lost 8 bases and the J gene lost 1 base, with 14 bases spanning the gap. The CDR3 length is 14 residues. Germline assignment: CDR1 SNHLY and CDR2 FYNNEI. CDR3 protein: CASDPSTGNTEAFF. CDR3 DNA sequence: TGTGCCAGCGACCCCTCGACAGGGAACACTGAAGCTTTCTTT.

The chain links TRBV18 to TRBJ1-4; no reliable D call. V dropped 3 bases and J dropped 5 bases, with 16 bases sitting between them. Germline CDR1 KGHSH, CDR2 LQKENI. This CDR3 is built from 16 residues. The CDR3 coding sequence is TGTGCCAGCTCACCGTCTACTTTAAAAGTCAATGAAAAACTGTTTTTT. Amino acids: CASSPSTLKVNEKLFF.

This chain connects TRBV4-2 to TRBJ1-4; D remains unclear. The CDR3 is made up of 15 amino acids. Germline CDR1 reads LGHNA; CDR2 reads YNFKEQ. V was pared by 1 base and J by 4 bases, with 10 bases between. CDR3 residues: CASSQVPQDNEKLFF. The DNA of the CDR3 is TGTGCCAGCAGCCAAGTTCCGCAAGATAATGAAAAACTGTTTTTT.

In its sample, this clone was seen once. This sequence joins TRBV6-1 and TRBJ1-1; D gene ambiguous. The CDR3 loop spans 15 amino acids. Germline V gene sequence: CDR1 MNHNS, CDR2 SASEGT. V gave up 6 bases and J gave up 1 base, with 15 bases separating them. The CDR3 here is CASRSFPTGNTEAFF. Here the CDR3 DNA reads TGTGCCAGCAGAAGCTTCCCGACGGGGAACACTGAAGCTTTCTTT.